Each of the 14 T cell receptor beta chains below was sequenced from the same sample in a study of Ad26.COV2.S vaccination and SARS-CoV-2 variants. Treatment denoted: around 19 received Ad26.COV2.S at low or high dose, single or two shots; roughly five received placebo; per-sample allocation not given. Sampling took place 63 days after the first vaccine or placebo injection. Using immunoSEQ multiplex PCR, the repertoire was profiled, and TCRdb retains in-frame clones only, with some absent. This sample yields roughly 390,000 clones, of which 70% to 90% are seen a single time; 3.5% belongs to the top ten. This specimen was peripheral blood, taken in a trial of Ad26.COV2.S vaccine versus placebo. These receptors all stem from a person aged 18 to 59 who received the Ad26.COV2.S COVID-19 vaccine or a placebo.

This clone was counted a few times. This chain connects TRBV7-9 to TRBJ2-2; 8 bases agree with TRBD1. Unmatched junction bases numbered 8, after V lost 0 bases and J lost 8 bases. The germline V gene encodes CDR1 SEHNR and CDR2 FQNEAQ (reference sequence). This CDR3 contains 16 residues. The chain's CDR3 is CASSLAMGQAEGELFF. The CDR3 bases are TGTGCCAGCAGCTTAGCGATGGGACAGGCCGAAGGGGAGCTGTTTTTT.

The rearrangement uses TRBV6-1 and TRBJ2-5; D possibly corresponds to TRBD2 (6 bases). The length of the CDR3 is 16 residues. Deletions cut 2 bases from V and 5 bases from J, with 18 bases between. The V gene's germline CDR1 is MNHNS and CDR2 SASEGT. The CDR3 protein is CASSEIDWLAMETQYF. CDR3 nucleotide sequence: TGTGCCAGCAGTGAAATAGATTGGCTAGCGATGGAGACCCAGTACTTC.

The J gene is TRBJ1-2, the V gene TRBV6-5; D perhaps matches TRBD1 (6 bases). Germline lookup yields CDR1 MNHEY and CDR2 SVGAGI. The CDR3 covers 14 residues. Trimming removed 6 bases from V and 7 bases from J, with 18 bases in between. In DNA, the CDR3 is TGTGCCAGCAGGATACCCACAGGGCTTGCTGGCTACACCTTC. Protein: CASRIPTGLAGYTF.

The CDR3 is CASSLAWRGRDPDTQYF. The CDR3 DNA reads TGTGCCAGCAGCTTAGCTTGGCGGGGGCGCGACCCGGATACGCAGTATTTT. V and J are TRBV7-2 and TRBJ2-3, with D perhaps TRBD2 (7 bases). CDR3 length equals 17 residues. V gave up 0 bases and J gave up 6 bases, with 19 bases separating them. Per germline, CDR1 SGHTA and CDR2 FQGNSA.

This rearrangement joins TRBV10-1 to TRBJ1-1; D not certain. The germline V and J ends were trimmed by 4 bases and 3 bases, with 9 bases remaining between them. CDR3 size: 13 residues. In germline, CDR1 is WNHNN, CDR2 SYGVQD (reference sequence). The CDR3: CASSAGPYTEAFF. The CDR3 bases are TGCGCCAGCAGTGCTGGGCCGTACACTGAAGCTTTCTTT.

The rearrangement uses TRBV12-3 or TRBV12-4 and TRBJ1-1, with no clear D. V lost 2 bases and J 5 bases, leaving 9 bases between the germline ends. The length of the CDR3 is 13 residues. CDR3 protein: CASSLREPTEAFF. DNA of the CDR3: TGTGCCAGCAGTTTACGAGAACCGACTGAAGCTTTCTTT.

The genes are TRBV11-2 and TRBJ1-6; unclear D gene. Trimming took off 2 bases at V and 9 bases at J, with 8 bases between the two ends. The CDR3 has 13 residues. Germline CDR1 and CDR2: SGHAT and FQNNGV. The DNA of the CDR3 is TGTGCCAGCAGCTTAAGCAACCTTTCACCCCTCCACTTT. Amino acids: CASSLSNLSPLHF.

This clone appeared a single time. The genes are TRBV2 and TRBJ1-2; D not resolved. There are 13 residues in the CDR3. Germline V gene sequence: CDR1 SNHLY, CDR2 FYNNEI. Trimming cost V 5 bases and J 1 base, with 8 bases left between them. The CDR3 region is CASSLVRNYGYTF. The CDR3 DNA follows: TGTGCCAGCAGTTTAGTGCGTAACTATGGCTACACCTTC. Looking up the rest from reference TRBV2 and TRBJ1-2 gives the full variable domain: EPEVTQTPSHQVTQMGQEVILRCVPISNHLYFYWYRQILGQKVEFLVSFYNNEISEKSEIFDDQFSVERPDGSNFTLKIRSTKLEDSAMYFCASSLVRNYGYTFGSGTRLTVV.

J is TRBJ2-3 and V is TRBV1; the table's D call TRBD2 went unverified against the DNA. TRBV1 is a known pseudogene. CDR3 size: 17 residues. The CDR3 DNA sequence: TGCACCAGCAGCCAAGTCTTAGCGGGCCTTAGGGAAGATACGCAGTATTTT. Its protein is CTSSQVLAGLREDTQYF.

The CDR3 loop reads CASSLDQWGYTF. CDR3 nucleotides: TGTGCCAGCTCTTTGGATCAATGGGGCTACACCTTC. The chain couples TRBV2 to TRBJ1-2; D call uncertain. CDR3 length: 12 amino acids. The V gene's germline CDR1 is SNHLY and CDR2 FYNNEI. Trimming pared 8 bases from V and 8 bases from J, leaving 15 bases between.

The CDR3 loop is CASRSGSYNSPLHF. The CDR3 DNA is TGTGCCAGCAGGTCTGGCTCCTATAATTCACCCCTCCACTTT. The chain carries TRBV5-4 and TRBJ1-6; D not resolved. The CDR3 has 14 residues. The germline V and J ends were trimmed by 5 bases and 0 bases, with 6 bases remaining between them. Germline V gene sequence: CDR1 SGHNT, CDR2 YYREEE (reference sequence).

A word on this clone: Additional DNA sequences in this sample encode the identical CDR3. V usage is TRBV5-4 and J usage is TRBJ1-1; D remains ambiguous. CDR1 is SGHNT, CDR2 YYREEE, per germline (reference sequence). V gave up 2 bases and J gave up 1 base, with 3 bases separating them. This CDR3 contains 12 residues. As DNA, the CDR3 is TGTGCCAGCAGCTTTGGGAACACTGAAGCTTTCTTT. Residues: CASSFGNTEAFF.

The chain is built from TRBV11-2 and TRBJ2-2; D may be TRBD1 or TRBD2 (5 bases each). Germline CDR1 SGHAT, CDR2 FQNNGV. This CDR3 is 15 amino acids long. V lost 7 bases and J 5 bases, leaving 17 bases between the germline ends. CDR3 DNA: TGTGCCAGCACCCGAGCCGGGACCGAGACCGGGGAGCTGTTTTTT. It yields the protein CASTRAGTETGELFF.

In DNA, the CDR3 is TGTGCCAGCAGTTACTCGTGGCTTATGAACACTGAAGCTTTCTTT. Protein product: CASSYSWLMNTEAFF. This chain connects TRBV6-5 to TRBJ1-1; D remains unclear. The V gene lost 0 bases and the J gene lost 0 bases, with 8 bases spanning the gap. Germline V gene lookup returns CDR1 MNHEY and CDR2 SVGAGI. This CDR3 comprises 15 residues.